The sequence of this TCR beta chain was determined in a study of T cells in Graves' hyperthyroidism and ophthalmopathy. Whole-study findings and limits: The blood repertoire included most of the expanded thyroid clonotypes above 0.001.

TCR beta CDR3 region amplification was performed from RNA transcripts. RT-PCR in the first round (using the HTBI primer set) targeted the TCR CDR3. MiXCR was run by TCRdb on the multiplex PCR reads, yielding one entry per CDR3 protein. Among fewer than 650,000 distinct CDR3 sequences listed, over 12% were seen once. A note on this clonotype: Its target is unknown.

Ophthalmopathy cases met thresholds of Clinical Activity Score at least 3, NOSPECS grade at least 4 and duration under 3 months. A 10 ml volume of fresh peripheral blood provided the PBMCs. Sequencing was done on a sample of blood. The TCR sequence derives from a woman between 18 and 29 years old with Graves' ophthalmopathy.

The CDR3 nucleotides are TGTGCCAGCAGTTACCTACCCCAGGGGAAGGACTATGGCTACACCTTC. This encodes CASSYLPQGKDYGYTF. J is TRBJ1-2 and V is TRBV6-5, with D tentatively TRBD1 (6 bases). The germline V gene encodes CDR1 MNHEY and CDR2 SVGAGI. This CDR3 has 16 amino acids. V was shortened by 2 bases and J by 3 bases, with 16 bases between the two germline ends.